These T cell receptor beta chains were read from a single sample in a study of T cells in Graves' hyperthyroidism and ophthalmopathy. Using its own MiXCR run on the multiplex PCR reads, TCRdb lists one record per CDR3 protein. The sample records fewer than 700,000 distinct CDR3 sequences, around 16% being singletons. Sequencing used blood. The receptors here all came from a woman younger than 45 with Graves' hyperthyroidism. Each CDR3 is given with its conserved first and last residue. The D gene is left open where the match is weak. Rows give clone size only sometimes, using once, few, many, or a class for an expanded clone.

>TRBJ1-6|NA|TRBV7-3|NA
CASSINRANSPLHF
TGTGCCAGCAGCATAAACAGGGCCAATTCACCCCTCCACTTT
>TRBJ1-5|few|TRBV20-1|TRBD1
CSARDPGGGQPQHF
TGCAGTGCTAGAGATCCAGGGGGTGGTCAGCCCCAGCATTTT
>TRBJ1-1|NA|TRBV12-3/TRBV12-4|NA
CASSFAAGITEAFF
TGTGCCAGCAGTTTTGCCGCGGGTATCACTGAAGCTTTCTTT
>TRBJ2-5|NA|TRBV19|TRBD2
CASKPGLVAGSQETQYF
TGTGCCAGTAAACCGGGTTTAGTAGCGGGGTCACAAGAGACCCAGTACTTC
>TRBJ2-5|many|TRBV28|NA
CASSLRQGLVETQYF
TGTGCCAGCAGTTTAAGGCAGGGTTTAGTGGAGACCCAGTACTTC
>TRBJ1-1|NA|TRBV4-1|NA
CASSQMGAEAFF
TGCGCCAGCAGCCAAATGGGAGCTGAAGCTTTCTTT
>TRBJ2-2|NA|TRBV6-1|NA
CASSEGVAAPSPTGELFF
TGTGCCAGCAGTGAAGGGGTGGCAGCGCCTTCCCCCACCGGGGAGCTGTTTTTT
>TRBJ2-7|few|TRBV20-1|NA
CSARVQRGIYEQYF
TGCAGTGCTAGAGTTCAACGGGGGATATACGAGCAGTACTTC
>TRBJ2-1|many|TRBV7-3|TRBD2
CASSVQASGVYEQFF
TGTGCCAGCAGCGTACAGGCTAGCGGGGTTTATGAGCAGTTCTTC
>TRBJ2-5|many|TRBV12-3/TRBV12-4|NA
CASSRPGTLKTQYF
TGTGCCAGCAGTCGACCCGGGACTTTAAAGACCCAGTACTTC
>TRBJ2-5|many|TRBV6-1|TRBD1
CASSKGQALEETQYF
TGTGCCAGCAGTAAAGGACAGGCCTTAGAAGAGACCCAGTACTTC
>TRBJ2-3|NA|TRBV5-4|TRBD2
CASSLGSGSADTQYF
TGTGCCAGCAGCTTGGGTAGCGGGAGTGCAGATACGCAGTATTTT
>TRBJ1-2|few|TRBV11-2|NA
CASSTLQGDGYTF
TGTGCCAGCAGCACACTCCAAGGGGATGGCTACACCTTC
>TRBJ1-2|many|TRBV7-2|NA
CASSPRVTAHYGYTF
TGTGCCAGCAGCCCACGGGTGACAGCTCACTATGGCTACACCTTC
>TRBJ2-2|many|TRBV6-9|NA
CASSYRYTGELFF
TGTGCCAGCAGTTATAGGTACACCGGGGAGCTGTTTTTT
>TRBJ2-7|many|TRBV28|TRBD1
CASRRGRGLREQYF
TGTGCCAGCAGGCGCGGCAGGGGGTTAAGGGAGCAGTACTTC
>TRBJ2-7|many|TRBV27|NA
CASSSETESSYEQYF
TGTGCCAGCAGTTCCGAGACAGAGAGCTCCTACGAGCAGTACTTC
>TRBJ2-7|once|TRBV9|NA
CASSVDVSYEQYF
TGTGCCAGCAGCGTAGACGTCTCCTACGAGCAGTACTTC
>TRBJ2-1|many|TRBV6-1|NA
CASSATWGNYNEQFF
TGTGCCAGCAGCGCTACGTGGGGGAACTACAATGAGCAGTTCTTC
>TRBJ2-5|few|TRBV6-5|NA
CASSFSTGRETQYF
TGTGCCAGCAGTTTCTCGACAGGGAGGGAGACCCAGTACTTC
>TRBJ1-4|few|TRBV3-1|NA
CASSQNTAEKLFF
TGTGCCAGCAGCCAGAACACGGCTGAAAAACTGTTTTTT
>TRBJ2-3|few|TRBV10-3|NA
CAISPVDTDTQYF
TGTGCCATCAGCCCCGTGGACACAGATACGCAGTATTTT
>TRBJ1-1|few|TRBV12-3/TRBV12-4|TRBD1
CASSFRLDRGQNTEAFF
TGTGCCAGCAGTTTTAGGCTGGACAGGGGTCAAAACACTGAAGCTTTCTTT
>TRBJ2-6|few|TRBV7-6|NA
CASSQSRSGANVLTF
TGTGCCAGCAGCCAATCACGATCTGGGGCCAACGTCCTGACTTTC
>TRBJ2-1|many|TRBV30|NA
CAWSWWGRINEQFF
TGTGCCTGGAGTTGGTGGGGGCGCATTAATGAGCAGTTCTTC
>TRBJ2-7|many|TRBV6-1|TRBD1
CASSRTGGSYEQYF
TGTGCCAGCAGTCGAACAGGGGGCTCCTACGAGCAGTACTTC
>TRBJ2-2|many|TRBV12-3/TRBV12-4|TRBD2
CASSLAGLAAGELFF
TGTGCCAGCAGTTTAGCGGGGCTAGCGGCCGGGGAGCTGTTTTTT
>TRBJ1-1|few|TRBV2|NA
CASTPTANTEAFF
TGTGCCAGTACCCCGACAGCGAACACTGAAGCTTTCTTT
>TRBJ2-1|many|TRBV24-1|NA
CATKQGGINEQFF
TGTGCCACCAAGCAGGGCGGAATCAATGAGCAGTTCTTC
>TRBJ2-5|many|TRBV12-3/TRBV12-4|TRBD1
CASRLGQGQETQYF
TGTGCCAGCAGGTTAGGACAGGGGCAAGAGACCCAGTACTTC
>TRBJ2-7|many|TRBV18|NA
CASSPPAETYEQYF
TGTGCCAGCTCACCACCGGCAGAGACCTACGAGCAGTACTTC
>TRBJ2-3|NA|TRBV29-1|NA
CSVSGLPDTQYF
TGCAGCGTTTCAGGGTTGCCAGATACGCAGTATTTT
>TRBJ1-1|NA|TRBV12-5|NA
CASGGVEARGNTEAFF
TGTGCTAGTGGTGGGGTCGAAGCCCGGGGGAACACTGAAGCTTTCTTT
>TRBJ2-5|many|TRBV2|NA
CASNKQDFLETQYF
TGTGCCAGCAATAAACAAGACTTCTTGGAGACCCAGTACTTC
>TRBJ2-3|few|TRBV12-3/TRBV12-4|TRBD2
CASSLSPLSGRIMLTDTQYF
TGTGCCAGCAGTTTATCTCCCCTAAGCGGGAGAATTATGTTGACAGATACGCAGTATTTT
>TRBJ2-1|many|TRBV5-1|TRBD2
CASTAGGTYNEQFF
TGCGCCAGCACGGCGGGAGGTACCTACAATGAGCAGTTCTTC